This record concerns one T cell receptor beta chain sequence. What it recognizes is unknown. Losses at the gene ends were 7 bases for V and 5 bases for J; bases not matched to a gene: 13. The CDR3 loop spans 15 amino acids. Per germline, CDR1 LNHDA and CDR2 SQIVND (reference sequence). Libraries were prepared by immunoSEQ multiplex PCR; TCRdb keeps only in-frame clonotypes and omits some of them. The sample records some 70,000 clones, approximately 93% being singletons. This sample was taken from a study of PD-1 blockade in classical Hodgkin lymphoma. Study observations and caveats: At baseline, newly diagnosed patients reportedly showed less TCR diversity than healthy donors. Although disease activity or prior therapy may be involved, causes of the repertoire differences remain undefined.

Time point specified: newly diagnosed, previously untreated cHL patient sample. Newly diagnosed classical Hodgkin lymphoma PBMCs, still untreated, provided the comparison samples. Sequencing was performed on peripheral blood mononuclear cells (PBMCs). This clonotype originated in a human donor with classical Hodgkin lymphoma. The chain is built from TRBV19 and TRBJ1-2; TRBD1 matches 7 bases. As DNA, the CDR3 is TGTGCCAGTACCCCCCCGGACAGGCTTTTTTATGGCTACACCTTC. This encodes CASTPPDRLFYGYTF.